Listed below are T cell receptor beta chains from one sample, sequenced in a study of T-cell reconstitution after alpha-beta-depleted transplantation in children. TCRdb called the PCR reads again in MiXCR, with one record for every CDR3 protein. The table shows more than 200,000 distinct CDR3 sequences, with roughly 25% occurring only once. Sequenced here: PBMCs, sampled before TCRalphabeta/CD19-depleted stem cell transplant. Every receptor here comes from a girl aged 2-15 years with Fanconi anemia, due to receive a stem cell transplant. CDR3s include the opening cysteine and the closing phenylalanine or tryptophan. A D gene is named only where the DNA matches it firmly. Part of the rows lack a size; the others show once, few, many or a class for expanded clones.

J gene | V gene | D gene | clone size | CDR3 DNA | CDR3 protein
TRBJ2-5 | TRBV19 | . | . | TGTGCCAGTAGGACAACAGGTATCCAAGAGACCCAGTACTTC | CASRTTGIQETQYF
TRBJ2-4 | TRBV4-2 | . | many | TGTGCCAGCAGCCAAGTGGAGCAGGCCAAAAACATTCAGTACTTC | CASSQVEQAKNIQYF
TRBJ1-1 | TRBV29-1 | TRBD1 | . | TGCAGCGTCCAAGGGGGCTGGGACACTGAAGCTTTCTTT | CSVQGGWDTEAFF
TRBJ1-1 | TRBV20-1 | . | . | TGCAGTGCAGGGCCGTGGCGAGCTTTCTTT | CSAGPWRAFF
TRBJ2-3 | TRBV5-1 | . | . | TGCGCCAGCAACATTAACCTTGTCATAGATACGCAGTATTTT | CASNINLVIDTQYF
TRBJ2-3 | TRBV7-2 | . | many | TGTGCCAGCAGCACATTAGATACGCAGTATTTT | CASSTLDTQYF
TRBJ2-1 | TRBV29-1 | . | . | TGCAGCGTTGGGACTTTCTCCTTCAATGAGCAGTTCTTC | CSVGTFSFNEQFF
TRBJ2-7 | TRBV20-1 | . | many | TGCAGTGCTAGCCAGGGCTCCTACGAGCAGTACTTC | CSASQGSYEQYF
TRBJ2-7 | TRBV20-1 | . | . | TGCAGTGCTAGTGCCCCCTCGCGGAGCGACGAGCAGTACTTC | CSASAPSRSDEQYF
TRBJ2-1 | TRBV2 | . | once | TGTGCCAGCAGTGCCCCGCAGCCCTCCTACAATGAGCAGTTCTTC | CASSAPQPSYNEQFF
TRBJ2-1 | TRBV12-3/TRBV12-4 | TRBD2 | many | TGTGCCATAGTAGCGGGGGGGCTGAAGCAGTTCTTC | CAIVAGGLKQFF
TRBJ2-7 | TRBV20-1 | TRBD1 | few | TGCAGTGCTAGAGATCTCGACAGGGTTATGTTCGAGCAGTACTTC | CSARDLDRVMFEQYF
TRBJ2-7 | TRBV29-1 | . | many | TGCAGCGTTGCTGAATACGAGCAGTACTTC | CSVAEYEQYF
TRBJ1-4 | TRBV6-1 | TRBD1 | few | TGTGCCAGCAGGACAGGGACTAGCCATGAAAAACTGTTTTTT | CASRTGTSHEKLFF
TRBJ2-1 | TRBV27 | . | . | TGTGCCAGCAGTTTAGGCCTCCGGGACTTCTACAATGAGCAGTTCTTC | CASSLGLRDFYNEQFF
TRBJ2-1 | TRBV6-6 | TRBD2 | . | TGTGCCAGCATGGGACTATTAGGCGATGAGCAGTTCTTC | CASMGLLGDEQFF
TRBJ2-7 | TRBV20-1 | . | many | TGCAGCGCTCGAGGGGGAGGGTACGAGCAGTACTTC | CSARGGGYEQYF
TRBJ1-2 | TRBV6-1 | . | few | TGTGCCAGCAGTGATGGTATGGACATCGGCTACACCTTC | CASSDGMDIGYTF
TRBJ2-2 | TRBV12-3/TRBV12-4 | . | many | TGTGCCAGCAGTGGGTACAACACCGGGGAGCTGTTTTTT | CASSGYNTGELFF
TRBJ2-3 | TRBV4-1 | TRBD2 | . | TGCGCCAGCAGCCAACAGGCGGGAGACGATACGCAGTATTTT | CASSQQAGDDTQYF
TRBJ2-7 | TRBV29-1 | TRBD2 | . | TGCAGCGTTGAGGGGGTGGAGGGGCCTAGCGGGAGGTACGAGCAGTACTTC | CSVEGVEGPSGRYEQYF
TRBJ1-1 | TRBV29-1 | . | . | TGCAGCGTTGATACTTCGCGGGCTGAAGCTTTCTTT | CSVDTSRAEAFF
TRBJ2-1 | TRBV18 | . | many | TGTGCCAGCTCACCAGAAAACGGAGACAGACTCTACCACTCCTACAATGAGCAGTTCTTC | CASSPENGDRLYHSYNEQFF
TRBJ2-1 | TRBV7-3 | TRBD2 | few | TGTGCCAGCAGCCTAATTAGCGGGAGCTCCTACAATGAGCAGTTCTTC | CASSLISGSSYNEQFF
TRBJ1-2 | TRBV7-8 | TRBD1 | many | TGTGCCAGCAGCTTAGACCCTACAGGGGTTGATGGCTACACCTTC | CASSLDPTGVDGYTF
TRBJ2-1 | TRBV9 | . | many | TGTGCCAGCAGCGTAGAATGGGGTGAGCAGTTCTTC | CASSVEWGEQFF
TRBJ1-2 | TRBV13 | . | . | TGTGCCAGCAGCTTAGTTGGCAGCGATACTTATGGCTACACCTTC | CASSLVGSDTYGYTF